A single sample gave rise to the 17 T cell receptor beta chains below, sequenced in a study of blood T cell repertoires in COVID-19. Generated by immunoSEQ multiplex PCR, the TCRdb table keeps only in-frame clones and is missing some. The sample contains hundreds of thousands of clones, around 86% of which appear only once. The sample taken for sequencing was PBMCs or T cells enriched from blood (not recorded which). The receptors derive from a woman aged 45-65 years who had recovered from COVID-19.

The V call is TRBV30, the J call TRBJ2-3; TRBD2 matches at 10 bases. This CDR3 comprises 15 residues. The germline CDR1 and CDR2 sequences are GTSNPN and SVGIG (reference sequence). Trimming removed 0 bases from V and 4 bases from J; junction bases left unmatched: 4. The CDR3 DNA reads TGTGCCTGGAGTGTGCTAGCGGGAGATGCAGATACGCAGTATTTT. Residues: CAWSVLAGDADTQYF.

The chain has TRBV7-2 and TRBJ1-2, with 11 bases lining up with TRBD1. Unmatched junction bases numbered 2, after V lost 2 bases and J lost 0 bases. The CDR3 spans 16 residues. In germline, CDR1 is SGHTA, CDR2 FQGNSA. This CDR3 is CASSLPGQGANYGYTF. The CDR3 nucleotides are TGTGCCAGCAGCTTACCGGGACAGGGGGCTAACTATGGCTACACCTTC.

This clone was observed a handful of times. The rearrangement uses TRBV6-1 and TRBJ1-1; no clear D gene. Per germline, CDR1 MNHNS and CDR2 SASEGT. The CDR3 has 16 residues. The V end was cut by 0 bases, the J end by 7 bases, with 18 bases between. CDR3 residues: CASSEALGVGRLEAFF. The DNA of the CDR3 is TGTGCCAGCAGTGAAGCGCTCGGGGTAGGGAGGCTTGAAGCTTTCTTT.

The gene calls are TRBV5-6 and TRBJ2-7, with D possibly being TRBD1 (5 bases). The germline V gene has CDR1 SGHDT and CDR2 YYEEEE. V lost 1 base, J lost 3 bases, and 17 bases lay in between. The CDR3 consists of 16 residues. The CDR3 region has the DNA TGTGCCAGCAGCTTGCACGGACAACCAAGGGTCTACGAGCAGTACTTC. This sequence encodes CASSLHGQPRVYEQYF.

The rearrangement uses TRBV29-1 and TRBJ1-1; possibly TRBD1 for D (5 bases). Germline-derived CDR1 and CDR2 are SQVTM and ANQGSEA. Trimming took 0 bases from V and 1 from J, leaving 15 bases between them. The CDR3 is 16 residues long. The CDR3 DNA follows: TGCAGCGTTGAAGATCGAAGGGGCCCGGGGAACACTGAAGCTTTCTTT. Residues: CSVEDRRGPGNTEAFF.

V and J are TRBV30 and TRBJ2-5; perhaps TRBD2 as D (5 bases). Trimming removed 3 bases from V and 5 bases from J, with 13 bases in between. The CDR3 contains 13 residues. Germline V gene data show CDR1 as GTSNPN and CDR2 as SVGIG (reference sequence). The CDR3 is CAWSRISGETQYF. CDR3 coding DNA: TGTGCCTGGAGCCGAATCTCGGGGGAGACCCAGTACTTC.

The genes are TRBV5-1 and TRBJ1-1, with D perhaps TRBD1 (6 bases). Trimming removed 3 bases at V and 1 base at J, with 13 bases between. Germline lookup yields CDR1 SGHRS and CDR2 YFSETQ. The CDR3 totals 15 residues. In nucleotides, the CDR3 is TGCGCCAGCAGCTCGGGGACATTTACGAACACTGAAGCTTTCTTT. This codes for CASSSGTFTNTEAFF. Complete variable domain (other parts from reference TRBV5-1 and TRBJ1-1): KAGVTQTPRYLIKTRGQQVTLSCSPISGHRSVSWYQQTPGQGLQFLFEYFSETQRNKGNFPGRFSGRQFSNSRSEMNVSTLELGDSALYLCASSSGTFTNTEAFFGQGTRLTVV.

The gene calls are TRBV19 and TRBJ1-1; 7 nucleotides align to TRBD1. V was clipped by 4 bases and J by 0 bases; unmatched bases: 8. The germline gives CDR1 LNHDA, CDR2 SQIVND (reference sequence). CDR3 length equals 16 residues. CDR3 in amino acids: CASSTRDSRLNTEAFF. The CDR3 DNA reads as TGTGCCAGTAGTACACGGGACAGTAGGCTGAACACTGAAGCTTTCTTT.

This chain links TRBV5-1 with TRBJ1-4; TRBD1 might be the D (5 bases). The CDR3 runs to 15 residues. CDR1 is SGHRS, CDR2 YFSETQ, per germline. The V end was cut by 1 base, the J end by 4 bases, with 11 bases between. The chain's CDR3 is CASSLSGHNNEKLFF. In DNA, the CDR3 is TGCGCCAGCAGCTTGTCAGGACACAATAATGAAAAACTGTTTTTT.

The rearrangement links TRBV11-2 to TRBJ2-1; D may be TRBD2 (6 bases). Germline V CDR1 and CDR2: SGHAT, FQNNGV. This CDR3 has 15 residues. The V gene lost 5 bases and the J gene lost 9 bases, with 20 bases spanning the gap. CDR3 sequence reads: CASSLTRESWSEQFF. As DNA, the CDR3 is TGTGCCAGCAGCCTTACTCGGGAGTCGTGGAGTGAGCAGTTCTTC. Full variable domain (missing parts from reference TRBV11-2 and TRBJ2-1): EAGVAQSPRYKIIEKRQSVAFWCNPISGHATLYWYQQILGQGPKLLIQFQNNGVVDDSQLPKDRFSAERLKGVDSTLKIQPAKLEDSAVYLCASSLTRESWSEQFFGPGTRLTVL.

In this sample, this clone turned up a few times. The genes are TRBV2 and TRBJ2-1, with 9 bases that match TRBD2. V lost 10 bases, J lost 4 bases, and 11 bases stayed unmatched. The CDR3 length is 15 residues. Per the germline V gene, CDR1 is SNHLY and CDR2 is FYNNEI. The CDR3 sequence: CATSSKREAYNEQFF. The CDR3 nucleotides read TGTGCCACGAGTTCGAAGCGGGAGGCGTACAATGAGCAGTTCTTC.

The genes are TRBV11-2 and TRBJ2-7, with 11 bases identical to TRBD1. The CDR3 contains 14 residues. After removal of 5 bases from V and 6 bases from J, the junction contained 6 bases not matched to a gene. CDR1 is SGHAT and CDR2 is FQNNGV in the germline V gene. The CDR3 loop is CASSVGQGAGEQYF. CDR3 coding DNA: TGTGCCAGCAGCGTCGGACAGGGGGCGGGCGAGCAGTACTTC.

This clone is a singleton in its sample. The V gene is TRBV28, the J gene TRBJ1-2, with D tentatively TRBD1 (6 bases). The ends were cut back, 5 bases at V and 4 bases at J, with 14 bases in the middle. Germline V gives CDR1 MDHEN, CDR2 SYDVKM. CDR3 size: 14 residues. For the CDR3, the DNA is TGTGCCAGCAGTGGACAGATGGGCCTCTATGGCTACACCTTC. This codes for CASSGQMGLYGYTF.

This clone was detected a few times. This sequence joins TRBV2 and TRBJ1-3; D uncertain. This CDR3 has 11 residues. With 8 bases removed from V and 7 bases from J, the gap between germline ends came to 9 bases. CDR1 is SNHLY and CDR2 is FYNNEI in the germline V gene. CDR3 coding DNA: TGTGCCAGCCTTTTTATGAACACCATATATTTT. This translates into CASLFMNTIYF.

CDR3 residues: CASSPTRGCPSSGANVLTF. The CDR3 coding sequence is TGTGCCAGCAGTCCCACTAGGGGGTGCCCAAGCTCTGGGGCCAACGTCCTGACTTTC. This rearrangement joins TRBV21-1 to TRBJ2-6; the table assigns TRBD1, which was not confirmed against the DNA. TRBV21-1 is a documented pseudogene. The CDR3 is made up of 19 amino acids.

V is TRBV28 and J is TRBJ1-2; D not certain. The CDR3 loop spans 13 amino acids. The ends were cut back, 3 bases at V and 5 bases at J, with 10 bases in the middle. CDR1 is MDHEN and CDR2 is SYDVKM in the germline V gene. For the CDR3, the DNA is TGTGCCAGCAGTTTGGTAGGAGGATATGGCTACACCTTC. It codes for CASSLVGGYGYTF.

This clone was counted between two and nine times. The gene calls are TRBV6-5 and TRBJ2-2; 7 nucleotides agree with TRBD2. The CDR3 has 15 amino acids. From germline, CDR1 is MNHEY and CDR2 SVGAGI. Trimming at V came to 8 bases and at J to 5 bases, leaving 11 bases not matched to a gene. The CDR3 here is CASQGAGDETGELFF. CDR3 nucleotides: TGTGCCAGCCAAGGGGCGGGAGACGAAACCGGGGAGCTGTTTTTT.